The T cell receptor (beta chain) under discussion was sequenced for a study of T cells in Graves' hyperthyroidism and ophthalmopathy (dated by TCRdb to about 2019). For the study in its entirety: To identify TCR V-J signatures that set the groups apart, the researchers used a discovery cohort of 100 or so patients, made up of 43 with Graves' ophthalmopathy and some 56 with stable Graves' hyperthyroidism. An independent validation cohort of about 19 hyperthyroidism patients and 17 patients who later progressed to ophthalmopathy tested prospective prediction of ophthalmopathy. In addition, the study compared T-cell repertoires in thyroid tissue and in blood from about six Graves' hyperthyroidism patients. Following sampling, methimazole starting at 30 mg daily was given to hyperthyroidism patients, and high-dose intravenous methylprednisolone was given to ophthalmopathy patients. The 100 discovery patients were divided at random into training and test sets in a 7:3 ratio. According to the paper, TCR Vbeta CDR3 sequencing was carried out on over 130 peripheral blood samples, which came from approximately 43 ophthalmopathy, under 85 hyperthyroidism and roughly 17 progressor patients.

This clonotype was counted ten times or more. Its antigen remains unidentified. Per-nucleotide qualities are absent, and no much larger clonotype sits a single base away. The TCR beta CDR3 regions were amplified from RNA transcripts. A first-round RT-PCR of the TCR CDR3 used the HTBI primer set with the Qiagen OneStep RT-PCR kit. Libraries were constructed in a second round of multiplex PCR, after which size selection and purification were performed. Paired-end sequencing of the libraries was performed with 100 bp reads on an Illumina HiSeq2000. In the original analysis: Raw data were processed with SOAPnuke, discarding reads with adapters, uncalled bases, mean Phred below 15, or no exact constant-primer or identifier match. High-quality paired reads were merged with COPE v1.2.5, and unique nucleotide sequences were defined as clonotypes. MiTCR v1.1 was used to align clonotypes to the IMGT TRBV, TRBD and TRBJ reference segments. The analysis was restricted to V-J combinations with a frequency above 0.0001, which together covered 98% to 99.2% of the repertoires. The TCS score was defined as the ratio of F50 (clonal expansion) to E x V (chaos), calculated using BLOSUM62-based TCRdist between CDR3 peptides within each V-J. Welch's t-statistics and random forest reduced around 510 V-J features to roughly 13, which were used in a naive Bayes classifier (R e1071). The public reads were quality trimmed at Q25 with fastp and then assembled into clones with MiXCR by TCRdb, keeping productive beta chains. Rows with a matching CDR3 protein are joined into one entry that keeps the most common DNA and genes. These V and J calls originate from TCRdb's pipeline instead of the authors' own analysis. The sample table contains approximately 560,000 distinct CDR3 sequences; only one count was recorded for more than 45% of them. About 7.8% of the sample belongs to the ten largest clones.

The study at large found these results: A 13 V-J signature model separated ophthalmopathy from stable hyperthyroidism, with 87.88% sensitivity and 81.08% specificity in cross-validation and 80%/75% in testing. In validation, the model predicted progression to ophthalmopathy with 60% to 71% sensitivity and approximately 72% specificity, a median of approximately 6.5 months before onset. Most expanded thyroid clonotypes (frequency above 0.001) were also detected in blood, suggesting blood repertoires may reflect thyroid immune responses. Sample size was not statistically predetermined, and investigators were not blinded to group allocation.

The cysteine opens and the phenylalanine closes a CDR3 of 12 amino acids. Only the CDR3 region is kept as DNA, spanning 36 bases read in frame from base 1. From a lookup of the germline V gene, CDR1 and CDR2 are SNHLY and FYNNEI. V and J are truncated by 1 base and 7 bases respectively, leaving an intervening sequence of 5 bases. A patient counted as having stable Graves' hyperthyroidism if no progression to ophthalmopathy occurred over 18 months of follow-up. Hyperthyroidism patients were aged 18 to 65 years and newly diagnosed, with disease duration of less than 2 months. Any patient with an uncontrolled infection, another autoimmune disease, pregnancy or lactation was excluded. Diagnoses relied on clinical symptoms, serum thyroxine and TRAb, thyroid ultrasound and orbital computed tomography. Total RNA was extracted with Trizol reagent, and quality was checked on an Agilent 2100 Bioanalyzer.

This chain joins TRBV2 to TRBJ1-5, with the D gene not clear enough to name. Specimen: peripheral blood or thyroid tissue (not recorded which). This TCR was recovered from a woman aged 18 to 35 with Graves' hyperthyroidism. Donor details come from another sample of the same person, matched by shared clones. The base sequence is TGTGCCAGCAGTGAAGTTAAGCAGCCCCAGCATTTT. It translates to CASSEVKQPQHF.